This T cell receptor (beta chain) is from a study of T cell changes during pregnancy in multiple sclerosis. Assay used: immunoSEQ multiplex PCR; TCRdb lists only in-frame clones, some missing. The profile covers under 65,000 clones, with around 90% appearing a single time and approximately 0.61% taken by the ten largest. Germline V gives CDR1 MDHEN, CDR2 SYDVKM. The V gene lost 4 bases and the J gene lost 2 bases, with 19 bases spanning the gap. There are 17 residues in the CDR3. The rearrangement links TRBV28 to TRBJ2-3, with D maybe TRBD2 (5 bases). This receptor was taken from a female donor in good health, enrolled as a control in a pregnancy study. The input for sequencing was CD4+ T cells from peripheral blood mononuclear cells, taken after pregnancy. For the CDR3, the DNA is TGTGCCAGCAGTTACGAAACCGGGAACCCGTCCACAGATACGCAGTATTTT. It is translated as CASSYETGNPSTDTQYF.